The text below deals with one TCR beta chain. Its antigen is not identified. The CDR3 is made up of 17 amino acids. Germline CDR1 is LGHNA and CDR2 is YSLEER. Between the trimmed V and J ends, which lost 0 bases and 0 bases, there was a span of 12 bases. This specimen belongs to a study of T cells after yellow fever vaccination. A process of 5'RACE template switching, which added a universal primer site and UMIs, was used to make TCR cDNA. TCRdb redid the calling of the 5' RACE reads with MiXCR, one entry per CDR3 protein. The sample consists of 250,000 to 400,000 distinct CDR3 sequences, approximately 4% of them appearing once. Study observations and caveats: Post-booster samples contained most primary-vaccination clones (approximately 95% CD4, about 90% CD8). Only a small proportion of the clonotypes turned up in both the CD4 and the CD8 compartments, likely arising from convergent recombination. When the response was secondary, it was weaker but reached its peak faster, day 5 versus 15.

The receptor was derived from a young man who received the YFV17D yellow fever vaccine. The sequencing used PBMCs, collected 5 days after the yellow fever booster vaccination. The rearrangement uses TRBV4-3 and TRBJ2-1, with D possibly being TRBD1 (6 bases). CDR3 in DNA: TGCGCCAGCAGCCAAGACCGACAGGACAGCTCCTACAATGAGCAGTTCTTC. This codes for CASSQDRQDSSYNEQFF.